This entry lists 3 T cell receptor beta chains sequenced from one sample in a study of T-cell reconstitution after alpha-beta-depleted transplantation in children. TCRbeta library construction was performed incorporating unique molecular identifiers. A single record per CDR3 protein comes from TCRdb applying MiXCR to the PCR reads. This table has some 290,000 distinct CDR3 sequences, 9.9% appearing once. Sequenced here: PBMCs from the stem cell graft donor, sampled from the stem cell graft. These receptors were obtained from a human donor who donated a stem cell graft to a child with SCID.

The chain employs TRBV4-1 and TRBJ2-3; 7 nucleotides agree with TRBD2. The germline CDR1 and CDR2 sequences are MGHRA and YSYEKL. The J segment lost 3 bases and the V segment lost 1 base, leaving 13 bases of the junction unmatched. The CDR3 sequence is 18 residues long. The chain's CDR3 is CASSQGEGTRSWTDTQYF. The CDR3 DNA sequence: TGCGCCAGCAGCCAAGGGGAGGGAACGAGATCCTGGACAGATACGCAGTATTTT.

The chain carries TRBV12-3 or TRBV12-4 and TRBJ2-5; D possibly corresponds to TRBD2 (6 bases). CDR3 length equals 14 residues. The germline V and J ends were trimmed by 3 bases and 2 bases, with 10 bases remaining between them. As DNA, the CDR3 is TGTGCCAGCAGTTTTTCGGGGGTACAAGAGACCCAGTACTTC. This gives the protein CASSFSGVQETQYF.

This clonotype was detected ten times or more. The rearrangement uses TRBV12-3 or TRBV12-4 and TRBJ2-1; D possibly matches TRBD1 or TRBD2 (6 bases each). The CDR3 is 15 residues long. Trimming stripped 1 base from V and 3 bases from J, with 10 bases between. The CDR3 DNA follows: TGTGCCAGCAGTTTAGGGGGGGCCCTCTACAATGAGCAGTTCTTC. It codes for CASSLGGALYNEQFF.